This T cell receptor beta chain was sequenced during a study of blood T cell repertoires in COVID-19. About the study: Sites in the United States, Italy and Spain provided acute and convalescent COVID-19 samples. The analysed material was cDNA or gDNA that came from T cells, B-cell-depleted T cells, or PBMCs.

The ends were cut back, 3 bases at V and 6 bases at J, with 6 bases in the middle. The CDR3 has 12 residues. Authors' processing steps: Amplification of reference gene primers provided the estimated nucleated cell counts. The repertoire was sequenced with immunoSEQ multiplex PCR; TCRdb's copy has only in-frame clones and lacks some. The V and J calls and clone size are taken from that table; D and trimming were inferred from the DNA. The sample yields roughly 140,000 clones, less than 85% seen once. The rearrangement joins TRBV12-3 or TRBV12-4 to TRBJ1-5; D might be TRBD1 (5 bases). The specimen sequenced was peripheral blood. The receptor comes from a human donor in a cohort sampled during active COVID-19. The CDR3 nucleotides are TGTGCCAGCAGTTTTCAGGGTCAGCCCCAGCATTTT. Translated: CASSFQGQPQHF.